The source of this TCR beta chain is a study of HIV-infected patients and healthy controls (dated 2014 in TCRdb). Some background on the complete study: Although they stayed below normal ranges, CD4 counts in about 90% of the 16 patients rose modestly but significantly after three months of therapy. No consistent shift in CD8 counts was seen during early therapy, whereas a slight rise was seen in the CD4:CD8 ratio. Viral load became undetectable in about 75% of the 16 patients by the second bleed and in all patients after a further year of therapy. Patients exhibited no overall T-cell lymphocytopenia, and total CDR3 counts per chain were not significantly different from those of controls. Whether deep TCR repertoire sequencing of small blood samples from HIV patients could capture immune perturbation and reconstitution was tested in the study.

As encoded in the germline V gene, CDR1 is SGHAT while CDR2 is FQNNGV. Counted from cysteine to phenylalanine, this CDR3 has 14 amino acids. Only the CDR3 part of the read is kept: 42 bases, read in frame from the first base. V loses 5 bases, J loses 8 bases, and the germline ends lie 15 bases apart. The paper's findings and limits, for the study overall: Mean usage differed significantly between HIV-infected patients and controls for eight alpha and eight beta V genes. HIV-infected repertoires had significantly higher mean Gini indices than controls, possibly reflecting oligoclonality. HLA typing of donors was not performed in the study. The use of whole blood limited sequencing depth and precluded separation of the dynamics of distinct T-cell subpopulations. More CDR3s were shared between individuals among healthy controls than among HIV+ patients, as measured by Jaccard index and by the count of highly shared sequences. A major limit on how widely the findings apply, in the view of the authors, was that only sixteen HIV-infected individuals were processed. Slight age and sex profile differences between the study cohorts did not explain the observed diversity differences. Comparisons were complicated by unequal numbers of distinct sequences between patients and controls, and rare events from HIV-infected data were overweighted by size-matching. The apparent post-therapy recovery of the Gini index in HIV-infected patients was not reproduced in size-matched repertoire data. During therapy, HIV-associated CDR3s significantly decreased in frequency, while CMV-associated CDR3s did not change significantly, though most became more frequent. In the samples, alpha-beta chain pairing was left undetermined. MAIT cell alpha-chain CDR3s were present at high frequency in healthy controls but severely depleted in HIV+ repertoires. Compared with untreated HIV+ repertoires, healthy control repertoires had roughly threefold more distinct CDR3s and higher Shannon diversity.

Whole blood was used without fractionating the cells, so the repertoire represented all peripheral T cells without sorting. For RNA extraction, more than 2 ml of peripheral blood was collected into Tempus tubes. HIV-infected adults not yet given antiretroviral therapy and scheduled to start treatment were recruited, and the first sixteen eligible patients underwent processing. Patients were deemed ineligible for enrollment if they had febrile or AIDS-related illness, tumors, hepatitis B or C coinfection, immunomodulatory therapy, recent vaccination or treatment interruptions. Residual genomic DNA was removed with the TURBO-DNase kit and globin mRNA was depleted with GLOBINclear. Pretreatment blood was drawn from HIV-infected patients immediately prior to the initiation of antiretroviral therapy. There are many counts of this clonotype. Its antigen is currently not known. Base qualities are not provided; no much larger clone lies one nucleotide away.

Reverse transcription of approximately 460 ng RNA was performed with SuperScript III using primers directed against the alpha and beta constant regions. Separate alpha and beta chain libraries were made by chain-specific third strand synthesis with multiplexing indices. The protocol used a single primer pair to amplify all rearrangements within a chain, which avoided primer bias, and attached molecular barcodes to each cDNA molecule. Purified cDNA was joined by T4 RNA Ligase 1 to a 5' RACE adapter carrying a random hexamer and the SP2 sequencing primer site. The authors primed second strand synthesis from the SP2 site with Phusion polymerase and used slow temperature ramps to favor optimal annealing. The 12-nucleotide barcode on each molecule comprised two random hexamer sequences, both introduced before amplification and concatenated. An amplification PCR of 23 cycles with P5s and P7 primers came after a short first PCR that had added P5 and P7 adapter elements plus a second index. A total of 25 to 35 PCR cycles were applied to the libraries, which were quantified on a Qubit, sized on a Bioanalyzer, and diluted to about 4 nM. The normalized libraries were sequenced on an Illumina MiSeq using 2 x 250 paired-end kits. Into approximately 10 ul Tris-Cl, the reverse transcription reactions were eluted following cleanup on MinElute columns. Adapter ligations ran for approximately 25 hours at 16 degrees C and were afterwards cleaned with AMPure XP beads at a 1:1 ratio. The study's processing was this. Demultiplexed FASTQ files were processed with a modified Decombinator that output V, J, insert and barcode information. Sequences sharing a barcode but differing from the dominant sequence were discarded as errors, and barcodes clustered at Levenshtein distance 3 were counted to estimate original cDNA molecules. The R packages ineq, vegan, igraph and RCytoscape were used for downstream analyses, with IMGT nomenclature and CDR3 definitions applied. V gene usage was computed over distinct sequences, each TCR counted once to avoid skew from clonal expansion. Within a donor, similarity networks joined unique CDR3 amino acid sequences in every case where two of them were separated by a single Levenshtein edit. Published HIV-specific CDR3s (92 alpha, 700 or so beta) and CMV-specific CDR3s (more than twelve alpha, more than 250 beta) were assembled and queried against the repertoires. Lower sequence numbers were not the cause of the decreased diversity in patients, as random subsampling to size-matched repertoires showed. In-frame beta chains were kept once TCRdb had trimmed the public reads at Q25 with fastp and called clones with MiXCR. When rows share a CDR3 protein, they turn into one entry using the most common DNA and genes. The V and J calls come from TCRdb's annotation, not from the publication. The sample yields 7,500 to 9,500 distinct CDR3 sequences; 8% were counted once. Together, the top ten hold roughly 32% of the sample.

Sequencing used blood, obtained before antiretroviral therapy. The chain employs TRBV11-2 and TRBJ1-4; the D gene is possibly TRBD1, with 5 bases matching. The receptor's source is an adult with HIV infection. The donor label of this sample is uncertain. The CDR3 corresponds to CASSPQGIGEKLFF. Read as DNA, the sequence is TGTGCCAGCAGCCCCCAGGGTATTGGGGAAAAACTGTTTTTT.